Listed below are T cell receptor beta chains from one sample, sequenced in a study of beta chain features in type 1 diabetes. The method was immunoSEQ multiplex PCR; TCRdb's version includes in-frame clones alone and lacks a portion of them. The table has over 650,000 clones, 11% to 15% seen once; the top ten hold just under 0.04%. The sequencing sample was made of naive CD4+ T cells from blood. These receptors were taken from a man aged 18 to 30 with type 1 diabetes. Each CDR3 is given with its conserved first and last residue. A D gene is named only where the DNA matches it firmly. Rows may omit the clone size; those that give it use once, few, many or a size class.

clone_size: few
d_call: TRBD2
j_call: TRBJ2-3
v_call: TRBV6-5
cdr3_nt: TGTGCCACCCTACCGGGGGGAAGGGCAGATACGCAGTATTTT
cdr3_aa: CATLPGGRADTQYF

clone_size: NA
d_call: NA
j_call: TRBJ2-4
v_call: TRBV4-2
cdr3_nt: TGTGCCAGCAGCCAGGAAAGGACGCTAGCCAAAAACATTCAGTACTTC
cdr3_aa: CASSQERTLAKNIQYF

clone_size: NA
d_call: TRBD2
j_call: TRBJ2-7
v_call: TRBV5-1
cdr3_nt: TGCGCCAGCAGTCCTAGCGGGTGGGGCTCCTACGAGCAGTACTTC
cdr3_aa: CASSPSGWGSYEQYF

clone_size: few
d_call: NA
j_call: TRBJ2-5
v_call: TRBV11-2
cdr3_nt: TGTGCCAGCAGCTTAACGATACCAGAGACCCAGTACTTC
cdr3_aa: CASSLTIPETQYF

clone_size: NA
d_call: NA
j_call: TRBJ2-7
v_call: TRBV6-5
cdr3_nt: TGTGCCAGCAGTCCGAGCGGGACAGGCTACGAGCAGTACTTC
cdr3_aa: CASSPSGTGYEQYF

clone_size: few
d_call: NA
j_call: TRBJ2-7
v_call: TRBV7-2
cdr3_nt: TGTGCCAGCAGCTTCCTAACAGGTTACTACGAGCAGTACTTC
cdr3_aa: CASSFLTGYYEQYF

clone_size: NA
d_call: TRBD1
j_call: TRBJ1-5
v_call: TRBV19
cdr3_nt: TGTGCCAGTAGTACAGACAGGGGCCGTAATCAGCCCCAGCATTTT
cdr3_aa: CASSTDRGRNQPQHF

clone_size: few
d_call: TRBD1
j_call: TRBJ1-4
v_call: TRBV5-4
cdr3_nt: TGTGCCAGCAGCTTCGGAGGGGGCTTTGGTGAAAAACTGTTTTTT
cdr3_aa: CASSFGGGFGEKLFF

clone_size: few
d_call: NA
j_call: TRBJ1-6
v_call: TRBV5-1
cdr3_nt: TGCGCCAGCAGACCAACAGGTCTCGGGAATTCACCCCTCCACTTT
cdr3_aa: CASRPTGLGNSPLHF

clone_size: few
d_call: TRBD2
j_call: TRBJ2-7
v_call: TRBV13
cdr3_nt: TGTGCCAGCAGCCCCCGACTAGCTGACGAGCAGTACTTC
cdr3_aa: CASSPRLADEQYF

clone_size: NA
d_call: TRBD1
j_call: TRBJ2-5
v_call: TRBV30
cdr3_nt: TGTGCCTGGGGGACAGGGGGAGAAGAGACCCAGTACTTC
cdr3_aa: CAWGTGGEETQYF

clone_size: few
d_call: TRBD2
j_call: TRBJ2-3
v_call: TRBV13
cdr3_nt: TGTGCCAGCAGCTTAAGGAGCGGGGCAGATACGCAGTATTTT
cdr3_aa: CASSLRSGADTQYF

clone_size: few
d_call: TRBD2
j_call: TRBJ2-1
v_call: TRBV19
cdr3_nt: TGTGCCAGTGCCAAGAGGACTAGCGGGAGGCCCGGCTCCTACAATGAGCAGTTCTTC
cdr3_aa: CASAKRTSGRPGSYNEQFF

clone_size: few
d_call: NA
j_call: TRBJ2-5
v_call: TRBV2
cdr3_nt: TGTGCCAGCAGTGATGTCGGGGAGACCCAGTACTTC
cdr3_aa: CASSDVGETQYF

clone_size: NA
d_call: NA
j_call: TRBJ1-5
v_call: TRBV5-4
cdr3_nt: TGTGCCAGCAGCTTACCCCCCCAGCATTTT
cdr3_aa: CASSLPPQHF

clone_size: NA
d_call: NA
j_call: TRBJ2-1
v_call: TRBV7-6
cdr3_nt: TGTGCCAGCAGCCTGCGGATGGGGCATAATGAGCAGTTCTTC
cdr3_aa: CASSLRMGHNEQFF

clone_size: NA
d_call: NA
j_call: TRBJ2-1
v_call: TRBV7-9
cdr3_nt: TGTGCCAGCAGCTTTGGAGGGAGTCGCTACAATGAGCAGTTCTTC
cdr3_aa: CASSFGGSRYNEQFF

clone_size: NA
d_call: TRBD1
j_call: TRBJ2-5
v_call: TRBV30
cdr3_nt: TGTGCCTGGAACGGACAGGGACAAGAGACCCAGTACTTC
cdr3_aa: CAWNGQGQETQYF

clone_size: few
d_call: TRBD2
j_call: TRBJ2-1
v_call: TRBV5-4
cdr3_nt: TGTGCCAGCATCAAAACTAGCGCGGCGTACAATGAGCAGTTCTTC
cdr3_aa: CASIKTSAAYNEQFF

clone_size: few
d_call: NA
j_call: TRBJ1-1
v_call: TRBV2
cdr3_nt: TGTGCCAGCACATATAGGAGGGAGAACACTGAAGCTTTCTTT
cdr3_aa: CASTYRRENTEAFF

clone_size: NA
d_call: TRBD1
j_call: TRBJ1-5
v_call: TRBV6-4
cdr3_nt: TGTGCCACTTTGACGGCCGACAGGGGAAGGGGCAATCAGCCCCAGCATTTT
cdr3_aa: CATLTADRGRGNQPQHF

clone_size: NA
d_call: NA
j_call: TRBJ1-5
v_call: TRBV19
cdr3_nt: TGTGCCAGTAGCGACGCGAGGACTGCGGAGCCCCAGCATTTT
cdr3_aa: CASSDARTAEPQHF